What follows are 21 T cell receptor beta chains derived from one specimen sequenced in a study of blood T cell repertoires in COVID-19. TCRdb keeps only in-frame clones here, not all; method: immunoSEQ multiplex PCR. This sample yields around 270,000 clones, of which about 85% are seen a single time; roughly 3.9% belongs to the top ten. The material sequenced was peripheral blood. These receptor sequences come from a man between 60 and 75 years old who had recovered from COVID-19.

The V call is TRBV19, the J call TRBJ1-1, with 9 nucleotides matching TRBD1. Germline CDR1 LNHDA, CDR2 SQIVND (reference sequence). This CDR3 region has 14 residues. V lost 6 bases and J lost 7; bases outside the gene matches: 9. The DNA of the CDR3 is TGTGCCAGTAGCAGGACAGGGGCGTTGGGTGAAGCTTTCTTT. As protein: CASSRTGALGEAFF.

This rearrangement joins TRBV18 to TRBJ2-1; D is perhaps TRBD2 (7 bases). V lost 4 bases and J 4 bases, leaving 8 bases between the germline ends. The germline gives CDR1 KGHSH, CDR2 LQKENI. This CDR3 region has 13 residues. Here the CDR3 DNA reads TGTGCCAGCTCACAGGGGGGGTACAATGAGCAGTTCTTC. It is translated as CASSQGGYNEQFF.

The CDR3 bases are TGTGCCAGCAGCTTAAACAAACAGAGTACTTCTGGAAACACCATATATTTT. Translated: CASSLNKQSTSGNTIYF. The chain uses TRBV7-8 and TRBJ1-3; D uncertain. This CDR3 has 17 amino acids. Trimming cost V 2 bases and J 1 base, with 15 bases left between them. The germline CDR1 and CDR2 sequences are SGHVS and FQNEAQ.

The chain carries TRBV5-1 and TRBJ2-2, with 8 bases identical to TRBD1. The CDR3 runs 16 residues. V lost 2 bases, J lost 5 bases, and 8 bases stayed unmatched. CDR1 and CDR2 (germline): SGHRS, YFSETQ. The CDR3 loop reads CASSFGQGRRTGELFF. CDR3 coding DNA: TGCGCCAGCAGCTTTGGACAGGGAAGGCGGACCGGGGAGCTGTTTTTT.

This rearrangement joins TRBV29-1 to TRBJ2-1; D not certain. This CDR3 has 15 amino acids. V was clipped by 0 bases and J by 3 bases, with 12 bases between them. CDR1 and CDR2 from the germline V gene are SQVTM and ANQGSEA. As DNA, the CDR3 is TGCAGCGTTGAAGATCCTAGAAGTATCTACAATGAGCAGTTCTTC. It translates to CSVEDPRSIYNEQFF.

This chain joins TRBV13 and TRBJ2-1; 10 bases line up with TRBD1. Germline CDR1 and CDR2: PRHDT and FYEKMQ (reference sequence). Trimming took 4 bases from V and 8 from J; bases not matched to a gene: 5. CDR3 length: 14 amino acids. For the CDR3, the DNA is TGTGCCAGCAGCTCCGACAGGGGGCCGGATGAGCAGTTCTTC. Amino acids: CASSSDRGPDEQFF.

A word on this clone: One end of the junction is discordant with germline, which a read error may explain. The V and J genes are TRBV2 and TRBJ2-7; D possibly corresponds to TRBD2 (5 bases). Per the germline V gene, CDR1 is SNHLY and CDR2 is FYNNEI. The CDR3 totals 12 residues. The CDR3 region has the DNA TGTGCCAGCACTGAAGTGGGCGGGGAGCAGTACTTC. Translating it yields CASTEVGGEQYF.

The CDR3 sequence is CASSPRGAGGEKLFF. The DNA of the CDR3 is TGTGCCAGCAGTCCCCGGGGGGCAGGAGGTGAAAAACTGTTTTTT. V gene TRBV27 combines with J gene TRBJ1-4; the D gene is possibly TRBD1 (6 bases). CDR1 is MNHEY, CDR2 SMNVEV, per germline (reference sequence). The V and J ends lost 5 bases and 7 bases respectively, with 17 bases between them. CDR3 length equals 15 residues.

The CDR3 loop reads CASSMDSRRVRNTEAFF. For the CDR3, the DNA is TGTGCCAGCAGTATGGACTCCAGGAGGGTTAGGAACACTGAAGCTTTCTTT. The V call is TRBV27, the J call TRBJ1-1; D is uncertain. CDR1 is MNHEY and CDR2 is SMNVEV in the germline V gene (reference sequence). The CDR3 has 17 amino acids. The germline V and J ends were trimmed by 5 bases and 1 base, with 20 bases remaining between them.

Details on this clone: This sample also contains other DNA sequences that code for the same CDR3. J is TRBJ2-7 and V is TRBV18; 11 bases agree with TRBD1. The V segment lost 3 bases and the J segment 3 bases; nucleotides outside the gene matches: 1. The CDR3 sequence is 14 residues long. Germline V gene lookup returns CDR1 KGHSH and CDR2 LQKENI. CDR3 protein: CASSPGTGGYEQYF. CDR3 DNA sequence: TGTGCCAGCTCACCTGGGACAGGGGGCTACGAGCAGTACTTC.

The chain recombines TRBV27 with TRBJ1-2; D might be TRBD1 (6 bases). Germline CDR1 is MNHEY and CDR2 is SMNVEV (reference sequence). The CDR3 is made up of 14 amino acids. Trimming stripped 0 bases from V and 8 bases from J, with 13 bases between. CDR3 residues: CASSLSQGLGGYTF. In nucleotides, the CDR3 is TGTGCCAGCAGTTTATCACAGGGCCTTGGGGGCTACACCTTC.

This chain connects TRBV10-1 to TRBJ2-7; perhaps TRBD2 as D (5 bases). CDR3 size: 14 residues. In germline, CDR1 is WNHNN, CDR2 SYGVQD (reference sequence). Trimming removed 0 bases at V and 5 bases at J, with 11 bases between. CDR3 in DNA: TGCGCCAGCAGTGAGTCGTCGGGGAGCCACGAGCAGTACTTC. Its translation: CASSESSGSHEQYF.

This rearrangement joins TRBV4-2 to TRBJ1-2; 8 nucleotides agree with TRBD1. The J segment lost 6 bases and the V segment lost 0 bases, leaving 6 bases of the junction unmatched. From germline, CDR1 is LGHNA and CDR2 YNFKEQ. The CDR3 runs 15 residues. CDR3 in amino acids: CASSQDGPGGNGYTF. The CDR3 nucleotides read TGTGCCAGCAGCCAAGATGGGCCAGGGGGCAATGGCTACACCTTC.

The chain carries TRBV4-1 and TRBJ1-1; D perhaps matches TRBD1 (6 bases). This CDR3 spans 14 amino acids. The germline V gene has CDR1 MGHRA and CDR2 YSYEKL. Trimming left V 2 bases short and J 6 bases short, with 13 bases between. CDR3 amino acids: CASSQIRDNSEAFF. For the CDR3, the DNA is TGCGCCAGCAGCCAAATCCGGGACAACTCTGAAGCTTTCTTT.

The CDR3 DNA reads TGTGCCAGCAGTTTTCCCGGGACAGGGAGCCACGAGCAGTACTTC. Protein: CASSFPGTGSHEQYF. This sequence joins TRBV13 and TRBJ2-7; 9 nucleotides align to TRBD1. Germline V gives CDR1 PRHDT, CDR2 FYEKMQ (reference sequence). Losses at the gene ends were 6 bases for V and 5 bases for J; bases not matched to a gene: 11. The CDR3 loop spans 15 amino acids.

This sequence joins TRBV29-1 and TRBJ2-2; 10 bases match TRBD2. V dropped 6 bases and J dropped 6; count of bases not matched to a gene: 4. The CDR3 consists of 13 residues. In germline, CDR1 is SQVTM, CDR2 ANQGSEA. The chain's CDR3 is CSVLAGVAGELFF. CDR3 coding DNA: TGCAGCGTCCTAGCGGGGGTGGCCGGGGAGCTGTTTTTT.

The chain couples TRBV19 to TRBJ2-7, with a possible D match to TRBD1 (8 bases). Trimming cost V 2 bases and J 3 bases, with 14 bases left between them. The CDR3 contains 15 residues. Germline V CDR1 and CDR2: LNHDA, SQIVND (reference sequence). CDR3 nucleotides: TGTGCCAGTAGTATAAGCGGGACAGGCCTCTACGAGCAGTACTTC. This encodes CASSISGTGLYEQYF.

CDR3 sequence reads: CASGDRGSMNTEAFF. CDR3 sequence (DNA): TGTGCCAGCGGCGACAGGGGTTCCATGAACACTGAAGCTTTCTTT. This chain links TRBV14 with TRBJ1-1, with TRBD1 identical over 8 bases. This CDR3 has 15 amino acids. The V gene's germline CDR1 is SGHDN and CDR2 FVKESK. V was clipped by 8 bases and J by 0 bases; unmatched bases: 8.

The chain is built from TRBV7-2 and TRBJ2-3; TRBD1 matches at 12 bases. Looked up from germline, CDR1 is SGHTA and CDR2 is FQGNSA. This CDR3 is 16 amino acids long. The J segment lost 4 bases and the V segment lost 5 bases, leaving 7 bases of the junction unmatched. In DNA, the CDR3 is TGTGCCAGCAGCACCCGGGACAGGGGGCATCCAGATACGCAGTATTTT. It specifies CASSTRDRGHPDTQYF.

The chain recombines TRBV19 with TRBJ2-7; D is unresolved. Germline loops: CDR1 LNHDA, CDR2 SQIVND (reference sequence). Trimming pared 5 bases from V and 1 base from J, leaving 12 bases between. The CDR3 is made up of 14 amino acids. CDR3 loop: CASSAFSGSYEQYF. In nucleotides, the CDR3 is TGTGCCAGTAGTGCGTTCTCCGGTTCCTACGAGCAGTACTTC.

The chain couples TRBV5-4 to TRBJ2-3; D gene uncertain. Germline loops: CDR1 SGHNT, CDR2 YYREEE (reference sequence). This CDR3 region has 15 residues. The V end was cut by 3 bases, the J end by 0 bases, with 11 bases between. In nucleotides, the CDR3 is TGTGCCAGCAGCTCAAGTTGGCCCAGCACAGATACGCAGTATTTT. Amino acids: CASSSSWPSTDTQYF.